This T cell receptor beta chain was obtained from a study of cytomegalovirus exposure and HLA in healthy donors. A word on this clone: The antigen is undetermined.

The PCR contained 60 Vbeta and 13 Jbeta primers. Assay used: immunoSEQ multiplex PCR; TCRdb lists only in-frame clones, some missing. The sample gives some 150,000 clones, about 83% of which show up once; 4% to 4.5% is in the top ten. There were likely unrecorded immune exposures, though donors were nominally healthy when sampled. Findings and limits, study-wide: Researchers reported that a few CMV-associated chains were confirmed in vitro as CMV antigen-specific. A later analysis reported that several of the most significant clusters appeared to be linked to common viral pathogens, among them Epstein-Barr virus. The sole available immune exposure information was CMV serostatus.

After removal of 5 bases from V and 5 bases from J, the junction contained 7 bases not matched to a gene. The length of the CDR3 is 14 residues. Per the germline V gene, CDR1 is SGHNT and CDR2 is YENEEA. This chain joins TRBV11-3 and TRBJ2-5; 8 bases map to TRBD1. Material for sequencing was PBMCs. The TCR was taken from a woman between 40 and 50 years old in good health and CMV-seronegative. The DNA of the CDR3 is TGTGCCAGCAGCAGTACAGGGGGGAAGGAGACCCAGTACTTC. Translating it yields CASSSTGGKETQYF.